This T cell receptor (beta chain) was identified in a study of blood T cell repertoires in COVID-19. Study details: Researchers got acute and convalescent COVID-19 samples from the United States, Italy and Spain. The analysed material was cDNA or gDNA that came from T cells, B-cell-depleted T cells, or PBMCs.

Sequencing was performed with immunoSEQ multiplex PCR; in TCRdb, only in-frame clones are kept and a portion is missing. The repertoire holds some 100,000 clones, with roughly 89% as singletons. The source of this sequence is a woman of 80 years or more with active COVID-19. The specimen was peripheral blood.

CDR3 bases: TGTGCCAGCAGCAGGGGCCTTACCACTGAAGCTTTCTTT. Amino acids: CASSRGLTTEAFF. The J gene is TRBJ1-1, the V gene TRBV6-2 or TRBV6-3; a possible D gene is TRBD1 (6 bases). There are 13 residues in the CDR3. Germline CDR1 reads MNHEY; CDR2 reads SVGEGT. With 6 bases removed from V and 4 bases from J, the gap between germline ends came to 12 bases.